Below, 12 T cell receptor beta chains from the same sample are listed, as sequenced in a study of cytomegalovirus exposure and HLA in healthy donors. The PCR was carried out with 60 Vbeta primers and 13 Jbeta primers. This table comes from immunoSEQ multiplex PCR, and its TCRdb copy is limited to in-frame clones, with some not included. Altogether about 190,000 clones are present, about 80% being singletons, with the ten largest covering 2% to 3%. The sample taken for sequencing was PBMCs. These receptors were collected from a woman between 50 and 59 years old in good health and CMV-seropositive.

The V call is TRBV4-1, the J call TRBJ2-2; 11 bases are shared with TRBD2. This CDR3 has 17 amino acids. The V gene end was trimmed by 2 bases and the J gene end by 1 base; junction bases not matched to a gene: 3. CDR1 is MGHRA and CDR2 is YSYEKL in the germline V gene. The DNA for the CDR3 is TGCGCCAGCAGCCAACATCTAGCGGGGGGGAACACCGGGGAGCTGTTTTTT. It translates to CASSQHLAGGNTGELFF.

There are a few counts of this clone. CDR3 residues: CASSLRVLRGGPPNQPQHF. The CDR3 DNA reads as TGTGCCAGCAGCTTGCGAGTCCTGAGGGGAGGACCCCCCAATCAGCCCCAGCATTTT. The chain employs TRBV5-6 and TRBJ1-5, with a possible D match to TRBD1 (5 bases). V lost 1 base and J lost 3, with 23 bases in between. The CDR3 spans 19 residues. The germline V gene encodes CDR1 SGHDT and CDR2 YYEEEE.

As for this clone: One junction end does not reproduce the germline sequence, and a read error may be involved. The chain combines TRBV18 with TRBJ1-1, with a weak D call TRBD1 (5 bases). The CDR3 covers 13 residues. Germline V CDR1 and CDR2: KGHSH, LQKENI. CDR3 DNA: TGTGCCAGCTTACCACCGGGAGGGGCTGAAGCTTTCTTT. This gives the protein CASLPPGGAEAFF.

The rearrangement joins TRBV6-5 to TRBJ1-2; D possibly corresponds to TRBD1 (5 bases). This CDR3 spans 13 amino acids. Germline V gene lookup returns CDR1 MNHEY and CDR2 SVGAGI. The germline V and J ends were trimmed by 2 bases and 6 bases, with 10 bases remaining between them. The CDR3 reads CASSYRGGDGYTF. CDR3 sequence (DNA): TGTGCCAGCAGTTACAGGGGAGGAGATGGCTACACCTTC.

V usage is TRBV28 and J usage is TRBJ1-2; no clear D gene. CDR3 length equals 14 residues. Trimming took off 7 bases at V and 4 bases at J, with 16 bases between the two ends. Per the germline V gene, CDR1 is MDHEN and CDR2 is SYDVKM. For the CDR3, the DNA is TGTGCCAGCACTCCGGGCGGGGTTGGCTATGGCTACACCTTC. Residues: CASTPGGVGYGYTF.

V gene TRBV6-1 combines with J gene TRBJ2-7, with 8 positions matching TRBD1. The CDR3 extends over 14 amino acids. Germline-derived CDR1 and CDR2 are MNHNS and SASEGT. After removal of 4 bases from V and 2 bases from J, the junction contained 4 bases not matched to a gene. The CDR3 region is CASSARDRTYEQYF. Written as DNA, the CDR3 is TGTGCCAGCAGTGCCCGGGACAGGACCTACGAGCAGTACTTC.

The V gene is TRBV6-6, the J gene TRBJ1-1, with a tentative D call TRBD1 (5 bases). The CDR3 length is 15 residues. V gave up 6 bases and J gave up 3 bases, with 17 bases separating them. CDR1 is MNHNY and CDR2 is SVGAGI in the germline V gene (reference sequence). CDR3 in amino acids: CASSLNQGYDTEAFF. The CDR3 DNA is TGTGCCAGCAGCCTAAATCAGGGTTATGACACTGAAGCTTTCTTT.

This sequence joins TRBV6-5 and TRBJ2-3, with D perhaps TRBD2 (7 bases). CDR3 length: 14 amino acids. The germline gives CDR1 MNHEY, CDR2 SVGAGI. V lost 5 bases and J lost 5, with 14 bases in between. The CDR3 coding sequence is TGTGCCAGCAGTCGGGGGGCCGTTAGAGATACGCAGTATTTT. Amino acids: CASSRGAVRDTQYF.

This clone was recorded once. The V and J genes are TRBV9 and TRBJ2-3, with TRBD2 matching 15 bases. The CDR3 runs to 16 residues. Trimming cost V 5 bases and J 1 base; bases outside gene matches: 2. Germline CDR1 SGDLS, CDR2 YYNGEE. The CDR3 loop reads CASSWTSGGGTDTQYF. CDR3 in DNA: TGTGCCAGCAGTTGGACTAGCGGGGGGGGCACAGATACGCAGTATTTT.

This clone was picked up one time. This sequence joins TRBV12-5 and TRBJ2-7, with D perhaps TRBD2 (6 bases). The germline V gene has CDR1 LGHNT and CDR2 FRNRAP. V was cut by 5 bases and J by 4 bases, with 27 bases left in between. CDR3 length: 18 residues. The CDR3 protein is CASGQGGKAEINGYEQYF. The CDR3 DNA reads TGTGCTAGTGGTCAGGGAGGTAAGGCGGAAATAAACGGTTACGAGCAGTACTTC.

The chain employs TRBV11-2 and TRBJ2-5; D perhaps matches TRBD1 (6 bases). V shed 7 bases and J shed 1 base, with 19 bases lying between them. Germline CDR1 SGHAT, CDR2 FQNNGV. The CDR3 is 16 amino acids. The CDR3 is CASTVKPGQLQETQYF. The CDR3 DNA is TGTGCCAGCACCGTAAAACCCGGACAGCTCCAAGAGACCCAGTACTTC.

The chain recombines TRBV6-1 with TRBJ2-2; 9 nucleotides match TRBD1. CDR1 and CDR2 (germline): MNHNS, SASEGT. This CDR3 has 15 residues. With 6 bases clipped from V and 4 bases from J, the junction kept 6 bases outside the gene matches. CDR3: CASRETGGATGELFF. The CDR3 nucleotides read TGTGCCAGCAGAGAGACAGGGGGGGCCACCGGGGAGCTGTTTTTT.